A selection of T cell receptor beta chains follows, all from one sample in a study of T cell responses to AZD1222 COVID-19 vaccine. The data were produced by immunoSEQ multiplex PCR, yet TCRdb's version contains in-frame clones alone and is incomplete. The sample shows approximately 130,000 clones, 88% of them seen only once. The starting material was peripheral blood, obtained 28 days after the second AZD1222 dose. Receptor source: an adult who received the AZD1222 COVID-19 vaccine. Both conserved end residues are part of each CDR3.

V gene	CDR3 protein
TRBV13	CASSLGLSQPQHF
TRBV25-1	CASSDMTTGETEAFF
TRBV4-2	CASSQEGRSTDTQYF
TRBV28	CASSLGSFYSNQPQHF
TRBV6-5	CASGRGAGSYEQYF
TRBV11-2	CASSLAGWGLKGNQPQHF
TRBV7-2	CASSGGVDNQPQHF
TRBV6-5	CASSSGLAGTYEQYF
TRBV2	CASSDPTPKNIQYF
TRBV11-3	CATQGGTGDNEQFF
TRBV2	CASSTRQGNQPQHF
TRBV11-2	CASSSAGNQPQHF
TRBV5-1	CASSLVPGQTYEQYF
TRBV5-8	CASSLAVDSYNEQFF
TRBV7-2	CASSPQGILETQYF
TRBV12-2	CASRLGAGNENEQYF
TRBV11-2	CASSLDVPRWNEKLFF
TRBV6-1	CASSEGQNTEAFF
TRBV28	CASSPNPSSGNTIYF
TRBV7-2	CASSLGRATEAFF
TRBV10-3	CAIRGTGGTGELFF
TRBV6-5	CASRLQGSSGNTIYF
TRBV28	CASSIPGQGYEQYF
TRBV3-1/TRBV3-2	CASSLAARVTEAFF
TRBV20-1	CSASGGGDGYTF
TRBV4-1	CASSQEGFSFRANYGYTF
TRBV6-1	CASTSGTSVYEQYF
TRBV13	CASSLDGGTGELFF
TRBV7-2	CASSLNRGLGNTIYF
TRBV5-1	CASSISGGVENEQFF
TRBV19	CASSMTGTGFYGYTF
TRBV18	CASSPPRNYEQYF
TRBV5-1	CASSRRDSSYEQYF
TRBV5-6	CASSRQNTDTQYF
TRBV27	CASSWIGEDTQYF
TRBV10-3	CAITQGGPQNYGYTF
TRBV29-1	CSAGQGGDYGYTF
TRBV30	CAWARGTGELFF
TRBV4-1	CASSQEVASGGGPQQYF
TRBV5-5	CASSLFRGGEEKLFF
TRBV2	CASSVGGKLFF
TRBV7-6	CASSLLAGEETQYF